This entry lists 2 T cell receptor beta chains sequenced from one sample in a study of cytotoxic CD8 clonotypes in ibrutinib-treated CLL. Profiling relied on immunoSEQ multiplex PCR, and the TCRdb table lists in-frame clones only, not all of them. The sample includes 300,000 or so clones, around 66% of them seen just once. The specimen comprised PBMCs, sampled after 36 months of ibrutinib treatment. Every receptor here comes from a human donor with chronic lymphocytic leukemia.

This chain links TRBV6-4 with TRBJ2-3, with 8 bases identical to TRBD2. Germline CDR1 and CDR2: MRHNA and SNTAGT. This CDR3 has 17 residues. With 2 bases clipped from V and 4 bases from J, the junction kept 11 bases outside the gene matches. CDR3 loop: CASSDRVGLAGSDTQYF. CDR3 DNA sequence: TGTGCCAGCAGTGACCGCGTCGGGCTAGCGGGCTCAGATACGCAGTATTTT.

This clone has more than one count but fewer than ten. This chain uses TRBV2 with TRBJ2-2, with a weak D call TRBD1 (7 bases). The germline CDR1 and CDR2 sequences are SNHLY and FYNNEI. The CDR3 has 16 amino acids. V was pared by 1 base and J by 4 bases, with 13 bases between. As DNA, the CDR3 is TGTGCCAGCAGTGAAGGGCAGGGGGGTACCACCGGGGAGCTGTTTTTT. Translated, it gives CASSEGQGGTTGELFF.